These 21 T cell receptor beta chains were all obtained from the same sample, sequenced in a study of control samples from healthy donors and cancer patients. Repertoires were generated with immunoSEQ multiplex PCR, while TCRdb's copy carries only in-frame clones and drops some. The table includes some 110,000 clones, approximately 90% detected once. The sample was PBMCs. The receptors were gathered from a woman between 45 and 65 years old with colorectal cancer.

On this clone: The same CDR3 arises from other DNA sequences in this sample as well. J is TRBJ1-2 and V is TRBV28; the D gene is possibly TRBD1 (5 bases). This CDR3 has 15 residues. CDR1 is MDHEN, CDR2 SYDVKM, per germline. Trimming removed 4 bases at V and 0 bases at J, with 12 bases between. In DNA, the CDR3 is TGTGCCAGCAGTTCCCCCAGGGTAGCTAACTATGGCTACACCTTC. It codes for CASSSPRVANYGYTF.

CDR3 residues: CASSANGEGETQYF. The CDR3 DNA follows: TGTGCCAGCAGCGCTAACGGGGAGGGGGAGACCCAGTACTTC. This chain joins TRBV9 and TRBJ2-5; TRBD2 agrees at 7 bases. The germline V gene has CDR1 SGDLS and CDR2 YYNGEE. The CDR3 loop spans 14 amino acids. The junction had 7 bases not matched to a gene; V was cut back by 3 bases and J by 5 bases.

CDR3 sequence reads: CASSLGTDFGKLFF. DNA for the CDR3: TGCGCCAGCAGCCTTGGGACCGACTTTGGGAAACTGTTTTTT. The chain couples TRBV5-1 to TRBJ1-4; D is perhaps TRBD1 (5 bases). There are 14 residues in the CDR3. Between the trimmed V and J ends, which lost 4 bases and 11 bases, there was a span of 18 bases. CDR1 is SGHRS and CDR2 is YFSETQ in the germline V gene.

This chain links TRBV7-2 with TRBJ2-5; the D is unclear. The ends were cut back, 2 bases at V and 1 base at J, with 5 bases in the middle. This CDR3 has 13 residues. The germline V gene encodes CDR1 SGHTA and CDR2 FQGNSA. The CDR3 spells CASSLLSQETQYF. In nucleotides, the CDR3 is TGTGCCAGCAGCTTATTATCCCAAGAGACCCAGTACTTC. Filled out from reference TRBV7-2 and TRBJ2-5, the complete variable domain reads GAGVSQSPSNKVTEKGKDVELRCDPISGHTALYWYRQSLGQGLEFLIYFQGNSAPDKSGLPSDRFSAERTGGSVSTLTIQRTQQEDSAVYLCASSLLSQETQYFGPGTRLLVL.

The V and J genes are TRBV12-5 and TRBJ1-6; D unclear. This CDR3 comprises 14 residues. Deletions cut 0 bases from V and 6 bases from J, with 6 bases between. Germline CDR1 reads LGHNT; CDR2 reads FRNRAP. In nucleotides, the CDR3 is TGTGCTAGTGGTTTGGTCGCCACTAATTCACCCCTCCACTTT. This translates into CASGLVATNSPLHF.

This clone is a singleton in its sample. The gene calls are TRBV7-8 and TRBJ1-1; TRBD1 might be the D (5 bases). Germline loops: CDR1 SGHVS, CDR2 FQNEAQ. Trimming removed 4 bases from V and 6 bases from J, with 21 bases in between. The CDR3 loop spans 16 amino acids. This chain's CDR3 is CASSSHWQGGGSEAFF. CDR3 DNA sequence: TGTGCCAGCAGCTCTCATTGGCAGGGTGGTGGTTCTGAAGCTTTCTTT.

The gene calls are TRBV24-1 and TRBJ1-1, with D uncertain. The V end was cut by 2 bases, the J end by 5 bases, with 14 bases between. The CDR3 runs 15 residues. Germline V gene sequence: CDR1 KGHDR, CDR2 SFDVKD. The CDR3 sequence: CATSDSVEEKTEAFF. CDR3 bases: TGTGCCACCAGTGATTCGGTGGAGGAGAAGACTGAAGCTTTCTTT.

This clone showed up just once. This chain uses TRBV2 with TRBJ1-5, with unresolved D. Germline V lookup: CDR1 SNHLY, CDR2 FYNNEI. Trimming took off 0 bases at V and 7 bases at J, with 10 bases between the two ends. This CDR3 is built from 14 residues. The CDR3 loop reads CASSEARVSQPQHF. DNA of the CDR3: TGTGCCAGCAGTGAAGCGCGGGTTTCCCAGCCCCAGCATTTT.

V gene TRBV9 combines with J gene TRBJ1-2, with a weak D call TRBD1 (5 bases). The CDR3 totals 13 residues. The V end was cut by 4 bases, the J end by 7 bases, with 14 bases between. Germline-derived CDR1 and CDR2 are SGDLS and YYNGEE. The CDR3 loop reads CASSPTGGSGYTF. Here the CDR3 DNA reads TGTGCCAGCAGCCCCACGGGGGGGAGTGGCTACACCTTC. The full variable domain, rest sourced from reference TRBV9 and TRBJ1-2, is DSGVTQTPKHLITATGQRVTLRCSPRSGDLSVYWYQQSLDQGLQFLIQYYNGEERAKGNILERFSAQQFPDLHSELNLSSLELGDSALYFCASSPTGGSGYTFGSGTRLTVV.

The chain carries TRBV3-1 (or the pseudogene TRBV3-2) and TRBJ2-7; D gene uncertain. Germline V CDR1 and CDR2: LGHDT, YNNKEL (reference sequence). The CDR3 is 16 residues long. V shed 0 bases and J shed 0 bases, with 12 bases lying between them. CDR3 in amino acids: CASSQDGYTSSYEQYF. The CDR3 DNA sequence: TGTGCCAGCAGCCAAGATGGGTACACGAGCTCCTACGAGCAGTACTTC.

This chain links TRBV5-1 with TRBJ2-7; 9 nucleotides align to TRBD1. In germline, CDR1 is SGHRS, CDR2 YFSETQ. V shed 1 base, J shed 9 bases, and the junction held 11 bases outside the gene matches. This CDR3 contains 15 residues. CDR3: CASSLSGQGPQGQYF. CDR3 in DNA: TGCGCCAGCAGCTTGTCGGGACAGGGACCCCAAGGGCAGTACTTC.

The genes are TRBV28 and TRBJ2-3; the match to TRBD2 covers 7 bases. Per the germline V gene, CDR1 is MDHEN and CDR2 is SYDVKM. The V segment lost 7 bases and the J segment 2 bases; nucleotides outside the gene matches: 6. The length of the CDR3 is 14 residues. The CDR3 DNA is TGTGCCAGCATAGAGGGAGGGGACACAGATACGCAGTATTTT. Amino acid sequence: CASIEGGDTDTQYF.

Here the CDR3 reads CASSLDSGTGRYGYTF. The DNA for the CDR3 is TGTGCCAGCAGCTTAGATTCTGGGACAGGGAGGTATGGCTACACCTTC. This chain joins TRBV7-2 and TRBJ1-2; 9 bases align to TRBD1. CDR3 length equals 16 residues. J lost 5 bases, V lost 1 base, and 8 bases had no gene match. Germline V CDR1 and CDR2: SGHTA, FQGNSA.

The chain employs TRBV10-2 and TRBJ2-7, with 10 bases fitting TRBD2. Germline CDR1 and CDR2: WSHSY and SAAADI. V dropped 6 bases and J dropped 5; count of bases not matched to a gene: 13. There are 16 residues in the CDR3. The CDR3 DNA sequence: TGCGCCAGCAGAGACCTCCCAGCGGGGGGGATCGACGAGCAGTACTTC. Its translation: CASRDLPAGGIDEQYF.

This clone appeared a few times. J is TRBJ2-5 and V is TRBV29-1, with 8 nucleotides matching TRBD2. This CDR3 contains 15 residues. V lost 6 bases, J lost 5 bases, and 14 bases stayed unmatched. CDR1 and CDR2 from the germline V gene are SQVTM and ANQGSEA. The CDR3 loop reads CSVIPLSGGYETQYF. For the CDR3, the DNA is TGCAGCGTAATACCCTTGTCGGGGGGGTATGAGACCCAGTACTTC.

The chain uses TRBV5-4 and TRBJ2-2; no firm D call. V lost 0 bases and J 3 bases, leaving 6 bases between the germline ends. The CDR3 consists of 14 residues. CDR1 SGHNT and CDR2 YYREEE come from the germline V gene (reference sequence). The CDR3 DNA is TGTGCCAGCAGCTTGGTAACAGACACCGGGGAGCTGTTTTTT. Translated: CASSLVTDTGELFF.

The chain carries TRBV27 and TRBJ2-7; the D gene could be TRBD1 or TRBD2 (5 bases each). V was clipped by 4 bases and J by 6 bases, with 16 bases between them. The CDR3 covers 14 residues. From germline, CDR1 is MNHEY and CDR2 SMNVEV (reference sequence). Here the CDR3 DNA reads TGTGCCAGCAGTTCTGGGGACCTCCCAAGCGAGCAGTACTTC. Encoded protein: CASSSGDLPSEQYF.

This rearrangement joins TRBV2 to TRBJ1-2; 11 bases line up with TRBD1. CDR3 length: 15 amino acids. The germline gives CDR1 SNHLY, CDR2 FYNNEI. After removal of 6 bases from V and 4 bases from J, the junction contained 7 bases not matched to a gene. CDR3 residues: CASSPGTGGIYGYTF. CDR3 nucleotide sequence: TGTGCCAGCAGCCCCGGGACAGGGGGGATCTATGGCTACACCTTC.

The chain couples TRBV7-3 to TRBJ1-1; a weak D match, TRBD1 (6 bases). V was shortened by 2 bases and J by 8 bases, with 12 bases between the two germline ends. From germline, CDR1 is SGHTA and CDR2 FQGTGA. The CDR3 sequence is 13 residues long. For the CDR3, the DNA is TGTGCCAGCAGCTTAGCAGGGGTGGCGGAAGCTTTCTTT. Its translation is CASSLAGVAEAFF.

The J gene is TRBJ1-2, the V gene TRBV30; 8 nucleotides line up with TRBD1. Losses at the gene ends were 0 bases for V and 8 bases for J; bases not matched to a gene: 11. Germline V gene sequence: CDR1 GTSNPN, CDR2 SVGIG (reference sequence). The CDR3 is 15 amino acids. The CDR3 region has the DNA TGTGCCTGGAGTGTGCATAGACAGGGGTCGGAGGGCTACACCTTC. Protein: CAWSVHRQGSEGYTF.

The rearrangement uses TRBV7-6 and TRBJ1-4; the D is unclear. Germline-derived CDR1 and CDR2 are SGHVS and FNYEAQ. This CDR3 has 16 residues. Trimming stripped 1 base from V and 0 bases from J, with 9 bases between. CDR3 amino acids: CASSLVAGSTNEKLFF. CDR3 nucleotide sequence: TGTGCCAGCAGCTTAGTGGCGGGATCAACTAATGAAAAACTGTTTTTT.